This T cell receptor (beta chain) is from a study of shared clonotypes between healthy human individuals. Clones were sequenced by immunoSEQ multiplex PCR, and TCRdb holds only the in-frame ones, with some missing. The sample holds under 2.5 million clones, 80% to 95% seen once. The table lists this clone with a count of one. This sequence originates from a man in his late teens or twenties in good health. Some clones in this sample may be carry-over from other donors' samples. Material for sequencing was naive CD4+ T cells from PBMCs. Indicated subset: CD45RA+ positively selected.

The CDR3 region is CASSTLGALNEKLFF. In DNA, the CDR3 is TGCGCCAGCAGCACCCTGGGGGCGCTCAATGAAAAACTGTTTTTT. The chain combines TRBV5-1 with TRBJ1-4, with D possibly being TRBD1 (6 bases). The length of the CDR3 is 15 residues. Germline V CDR1 and CDR2: SGHRS, YFSETQ. V lost 4 bases, J lost 5 bases, and 15 bases lay in between.